This entry describes one T cell receptor beta chain. Antigen: not known. The source of the sample is a study of post-analysis software for immune sequencing data. Study at large: Patients had relapsing-remitting, secondary progressive or progressive-relapsing multiple sclerosis; some lacked subtype. Findings and limits, study-wide: Controls had significantly higher normalized Chao1 diversity than multiple sclerosis patients. F-measure co-clustering was strong for batch-matched samples. Compared with controls, patients had more of 4 to 6 TRBV segments, including TRBV5-6, TRBV5-1 and TRBV20-1.

Every TCR beta cDNA library bore unique molecular identifiers. Around 500,000 cDNA molecules were obtained from around 1 to 9.1 million T cells. TCRdb re-derived calls from the PCR reads in MiXCR, one entry per CDR3 protein. The sample has 750,000 to 950,000 distinct CDR3 sequences; 35% to 55% are singletons. This CDR3 has 16 residues. V was trimmed by 2 bases and J by 3 bases, leaving 16 bases between them. The germline V gene encodes CDR1 SGHDT and CDR2 YYEEEE. Source material: blood. This chain links TRBV5-6 with TRBJ2-3; D is perhaps TRBD1 (6 bases). This receptor was identified in a girl aged 5-17 years with multiple sclerosis. The CDR3 here is CASSFWTEVMTDTQYF. The CDR3 coding sequence is TGTGCCAGCAGCTTCTGGACAGAGGTGATGACAGATACGCAGTATTTT.